This T cell receptor beta chain appears in the sequencing data of a study of T cell responses to AZD1222 COVID-19 vaccine (dated by TCRdb to 2020 to 2022). At the level of the whole study: AZD1222 recipients given second doses at about 4 weeks or at about 12 weeks were pooled, since spike-specific TCR depth and breadth were not found to differ between the two schedules. TCR sequencing was performed for 230 to 250 trial participants, of whom around 200 were given two doses of AZD1222 and roughly 25 were given two doses of MenACWY control vaccine. Trial participants were enrolled by age into 18-55, 56-69 and 70-plus year subgroups, with roughly 160, 29 and 62 TCR-sequenced participants respectively. The full study reports these points: CD4 TCRs associated with the vaccine covered the entire spike protein, and the dominant responses were in regions 160-218 and 743-854. The 56-69-year group was small, and its depth increase did not reach significance, likely because of low power. Spike-specific TCR breadth and depth rose significantly after two AZD1222 doses compared with day 0 and with MenACWY recipients. Nearly half of unique spike-specific TCRs reportedly recognized epitopes outside regions mutated in the B.1.351 and B.1.1.7 variants. No day 14 peak-response samples were available, so repertoires were characterized only after the peak T cell response. Participants were mostly white British and included more females than males, and it was suggested by the authors that clonal diversity may have been underestimated. Conclusions about previously exposed vaccinees are limited because only six or seven AZD1222 recipients were SARS-CoV-2 seropositive at baseline.

As to this clone: It has no known antigen specificity. The record has no base qualities; no much larger clone is one base away.

This sample's time point label indicates: baseline before first vaccination. The vaccinee samples were drawn from two UK trials, COV001 and COV002, one of which was a single-blind randomized controlled phase 2/3 trial testing AZD1222 (ChAdOx1 nCoV-19) in healthy adults. Trial participant PBMC samples were collected at day 0 and day 28 after the second dose for TCRbeta chain sequencing. The CDR3 regions of human TCRbeta chains were analyzed by immunosequencing. The source study handled its data this way. Repertoire TCRs were checked for matches against a reference library of SARS-CoV-2-specific TCRs that had been generated using the MIRA antigen-specificity platform. Breadth was defined as the fraction of unique TCRs that were SARS-CoV-2-associated. Depth was defined as the fraction of total T cells that were SARS-CoV-2-associated. Using the MIRA data, each spike-specific TCR was assigned both to the spike region to which the TCR was reactive and to a CD4 or CD8 class. Log10-transformed breadth and depth values were compared by one-way ANOVA with Sidak's multiple comparisons tests. TCRdb mirrors the immuneACCESS table, restricted to in-frame sequences. Some clones are absent from its copies; in checked studies, under half trace to an unresolved V gene, and the reason for the others is unknown. That table furnishes V, J and clone size, whereas the DNA furnished D and trimming. Recorded for this sample are some 180,000 clones; 88% of them occurred a single time. The ten largest clones represent less than 0.55% of the sample.

The CDR3 starts with the cysteine, ends with the phenylalanine, and has 13 residues. Just the 39-base CDR3 DNA is kept, in frame starting at base 1. From the germline V gene, CDR1 is MDHEN and CDR2 is SYDVKM. Trimming at the junction amounts to 2 bases on V and 0 bases on J, and the germline ends lie 4 bases apart. Rearrangement joined TRBV28 to TRBJ1-1, with the D gene call left open. The sequence was collected from an adult in good health. The sample here was peripheral blood, taken on day 0 of AZD1222 vaccination. The DNA sequence reads TGTGCCAGCAGTTTAGAGCTGAACACTGAAGCTTTCTTT. Protein translation: CASSLELNTEAFF. Here the CDR3 is joined to the reference TRBV28 and TRBJ1-1 genes, and the full variable domain is: DVKVTQSSRYLVKRTGEKVFLECVQDMDHENMFWYRQDPGLGLRLIYFSYDVKMKEKGDIPEGYSVSREKKERFSLILESASTNQTSMYLCASSLELNTEAFFGQGTRLTVV.